The 29 T cell receptor beta chains listed next were all sequenced from one sample in a study of CD8+ T cells in alopecia areata. Treatment described: oral pan-JAK inhibitor, 5-10 mg twice daily. RNA extraction was followed by reverse transcription into cDNA, which acted as the sequencing template. Produced via immunoSEQ multiplex PCR; TCRdb's table is partial and in-frame only. The data contain 200,000 to 250,000 clones, 64% of them singletons. The specimen was CD4+ T cells sorted from blood, collected at week 4, from a patient treated with tofacitinib. Receptors were obtained from a human donor with alopecia areata.

J is TRBJ1-1 and V is TRBV25-1; tentative D call: TRBD1 (5 bases). This CDR3 is built from 14 residues. The ends were cut back, 0 bases at V and 5 bases at J, with 10 bases in the middle. CDR1 and CDR2 from the germline V gene are MGHDK and SYGVNS. CDR3 sequence: CASSEYGGKTEAFF. CDR3 DNA sequence: TGTGCCAGCAGTGAATATGGGGGGAAAACTGAAGCTTTCTTT.

This chain connects TRBV5-1 to TRBJ1-4; D unclear. CDR1 is SGHRS, CDR2 YFSETQ, per germline. The CDR3 is 14 amino acids. The germline V and J ends were trimmed by 2 bases and 6 bases, with 11 bases remaining between them. The CDR3 here is CASSFSPGYEKLFF. The CDR3 DNA follows: TGCGCCAGCAGCTTTAGTCCCGGGTATGAAAAACTGTTTTTT.

V gene TRBV4-3 combines with J gene TRBJ2-5; D not certain. The germline V gene has CDR1 LGHNA and CDR2 YSLEER. This CDR3 contains 14 residues. V was clipped by 0 bases and J by 4 bases, with 9 bases between them. The CDR3: CASSQDVGLETQYF. The CDR3 coding sequence is TGCGCCAGCAGCCAAGATGTAGGGTTAGAGACCCAGTACTTC.

The chain employs TRBV29-1 and TRBJ2-5; no definite D call. The V end was cut by 3 bases, the J end by 1 base, with 9 bases between. Germline-derived CDR1 and CDR2 are SQVTM and ANQGSEA. This CDR3 comprises 13 residues. The CDR3 is CSVDFNSQETQYF. The DNA for the CDR3 is TGCAGCGTTGACTTTAACAGCCAAGAGACCCAGTACTTC.

This chain links TRBV5-4 with TRBJ1-2; 10 bases are a match to TRBD1. Germline-derived CDR1 and CDR2 are SGHNT and YYREEE (reference sequence). Unmatched junction bases numbered 1, after V lost 2 bases and J lost 3 bases. The CDR3 spans 14 residues. The CDR3 nucleotides are TGTGCCAGCAGCTTCGGGACAGGGGACTATGGCTACACCTTC. Amino acid sequence: CASSFGTGDYGYTF.

This rearrangement joins TRBV4-1 to TRBJ1-2; D might be TRBD1 (6 bases). The CDR3 is 15 amino acids. Trimming shortened V by 1 base and J by 5 bases, and 14 bases separated the two germline ends. Germline CDR1 reads MGHRA; CDR2 reads YSYEKL. For the CDR3, the DNA is TGCGCCAGCAGCCAAGGTCTAGGGGGAAGTTATGGCTACACCTTC. Translation: CASSQGLGGSYGYTF.

CDR3: CASTLSVGGSYEQYF. Here the CDR3 DNA reads TGTGCCAGCACTTTATCTGTTGGGGGTTCCTACGAGCAGTACTTC. The V and J genes are TRBV7-2 and TRBJ2-7, with D perhaps TRBD1 or TRBD2 (5 bases each). The CDR3 totals 15 residues. Trimming left V 7 bases short and J 1 base short, with 17 bases between. Germline lookup yields CDR1 SGHTA and CDR2 FQGNSA.

This clone was recorded once. The J gene is TRBJ1-2, the V gene TRBV30; 7 positions agree with TRBD1. Germline lookup yields CDR1 GTSNPN and CDR2 SVGIG (reference sequence). J was trimmed by 7 bases and V by 6 bases; bases with no gene match: 5. There are 11 residues in the CDR3. CDR3 residues: CACRTGSGYTF. DNA of the CDR3: TGTGCCTGTAGGACAGGCTCTGGCTACACCTTC.

This clone occurred a few times. This chain joins TRBV13 and TRBJ2-7; no reliable D call. The V gene's germline CDR1 is PRHDT and CDR2 FYEKMQ (reference sequence). The CDR3 has 12 residues. V lost 4 bases, J lost 7 bases, and 11 bases lay in between. The CDR3 is CASSWLTGEQYF. Here the CDR3 DNA reads TGTGCCAGCAGCTGGCTAACCGGGGAGCAGTACTTC.

V gene TRBV20-1 combines with J gene TRBJ2-1; the D gene is possibly TRBD2 (5 bases). The CDR3 covers 10 residues. Germline CDR1 reads DFQATT; CDR2 reads SNEGSKA (reference sequence). V shed 5 bases and J shed 15 bases, with 14 bases lying between them. The CDR3 DNA follows: TGCAGTGCTGCGATGGACTCTCGGTTCTTC. Translated, it gives CSAAMDSRFF.

There are a few counts of this clone. The V and J genes are TRBV11-2 and TRBJ2-3, with D hard to call. The V gene lost 4 bases and the J gene lost 4 bases, with 6 bases spanning the gap. This CDR3 region has 12 residues. Germline lookup yields CDR1 SGHAT and CDR2 FQNNGV. The CDR3 reads CASSSLPDTQYF. The CDR3 bases are TGTGCCAGCAGCTCCCTACCAGATACGCAGTATTTT.

V gene TRBV5-1 combines with J gene TRBJ2-2; D gene ambiguous. This CDR3 is 14 amino acids long. V was cut by 4 bases and J by 2 bases, with 9 bases left in between. In germline, CDR1 is SGHRS, CDR2 YFSETQ. CDR3 in DNA: TGCGCCAGCAGCCAACACGATAACACCGGGGAGCTGTTTTTT. Protein sequence: CASSQHDNTGELFF.

The V gene is TRBV6-5, the J gene TRBJ1-1; no clear D gene. Germline V lookup: CDR1 MNHEY, CDR2 SVGAGI. Trimming removed 5 bases at V and 1 base at J, with 11 bases between. The CDR3 has 14 amino acids. The CDR3 region has the DNA TGTGCCAGCAGTCAGTGGCCGACGAACACTGAAGCTTTCTTT. Amino acid sequence: CASSQWPTNTEAFF.

The gene calls are TRBV6-5 and TRBJ2-3; D may be TRBD2 (5 bases). The CDR3 has 14 residues. Germline CDR1 reads MNHEY; CDR2 reads SVGAGI. Trimming pared 6 bases from V and 3 bases from J, leaving 13 bases between. CDR3 in DNA: TGTGCCAGCAGCCGGGGTGAGGGAACAGATACGCAGTATTTT. Its protein is CASSRGEGTDTQYF.

This clone has more than one count but fewer than ten. CDR3 bases: TGTGCCTCCACTAGAGACACAGATACGCAGTATTTT. Translating gives CASTRDTDTQYF. This chain links TRBV30 with TRBJ2-3; D possibly corresponds to TRBD2 (5 bases). The CDR3 loop spans 12 amino acids. The V end was cut by 7 bases, the J end by 2 bases, with 10 bases between. CDR1 is GTSNPN, CDR2 SVGIG, per germline (reference sequence).

V usage is TRBV30 and J usage is TRBJ1-6; no reliable D call. Trimming pared 5 bases from V and 4 bases from J, leaving 9 bases between. The CDR3 totals 13 residues. Per germline, CDR1 GTSNPN and CDR2 SVGIG (reference sequence). CDR3 residues: CAWEVGYNSPLHF. The CDR3 coding sequence is TGTGCCTGGGAAGTAGGATATAATTCACCCCTCCACTTT.

The CDR3 reads CASSLGSGWGQETQYF. The CDR3 DNA reads TGTGCCAGCAGCTTAGGTTCAGGGTGGGGGCAAGAGACCCAGTACTTC. V gene TRBV7-2 combines with J gene TRBJ2-5, with D possibly called TRBD1 or TRBD2 (5 bases each). There are 16 residues in the CDR3. V lost 1 base to trimming and J lost 2 bases, with 14 bases between them. The germline V gene has CDR1 SGHTA and CDR2 FQGNSA.

This CDR3 is CASSGRGRDYGYTF. Written as DNA, the CDR3 is TGTGCCAGCAGTGGGAGGGGGCGCGACTATGGCTACACCTTC. The genes are TRBV25-1 and TRBJ1-2, with 7 bases fitting TRBD1. V lost 4 bases, J lost 3 bases, and 5 bases stayed unmatched. CDR3 length: 14 residues. Germline assignment: CDR1 MGHDK and CDR2 SYGVNS.

The CDR3 DNA follows: TGTGCCAGCAGCCAGGGGGGACGGAGAGCTTACAATGAGCAGTTCTTC. It encodes CASSQGGRRAYNEQFF. The V and J genes are TRBV5-4 and TRBJ2-1; maybe TRBD1 (7 bases). The germline gives CDR1 SGHNT, CDR2 YYREEE (reference sequence). V was clipped by 4 bases and J by 4 bases, with 18 bases between them. This CDR3 contains 16 residues.

The chain employs TRBV14 and TRBJ2-2; D is unclear. Germline values: CDR1 SGHDN, CDR2 FVKESK. The CDR3 loop spans 14 amino acids. The V end was cut by 3 bases, the J end by 1 base, with 6 bases between. The CDR3 protein is CASSHRLNTGELFF. CDR3 bases: TGTGCCAGCAGCCACAGGCTGAACACCGGGGAGCTGTTTTTT.

The CDR3 region has the DNA TGTGCCAGCAATAGGGGCCCTCAAGAGACCCAGTACTTC. Its translation is CASNRGPQETQYF. The chain links TRBV7-2 to TRBJ2-5, with a tentative D call TRBD1 (5 bases). The length of the CDR3 is 13 residues. In germline, CDR1 is SGHTA, CDR2 FQGNSA. V was pared by 7 bases and J by 2 bases, with 11 bases between.

The chain recombines TRBV7-9 with TRBJ2-7; unclear D gene. Germline V gene lookup returns CDR1 SEHNR and CDR2 FQNEAQ (reference sequence). The CDR3 has 13 amino acids. The V and J ends lost 1 base and 5 bases respectively, with 9 bases between them. CDR3 residues: CASSLGVADEQYF. The CDR3 nucleotides are TGTGCCAGCAGCTTAGGAGTTGCCGACGAGCAGTACTTC.

This clone was counted at least ten times. The CDR3 sequence: CASSLGSAGASADTQYF. The CDR3 DNA is TGTGCCAGCAGCTTAGGGTCAGCGGGGGCATCCGCAGATACGCAGTATTTT. The chain joins TRBV7-2 to TRBJ2-3; TRBD2 agrees at 8 bases. The CDR3 covers 17 residues. Germline lookup yields CDR1 SGHTA and CDR2 FQGNSA. The ends lost 1 base at V and 4 bases at J; junction bases unmatched: 10.

The chain links TRBV5-6 to TRBJ2-6, with D maybe TRBD1 (5 bases). CDR3 length equals 17 residues. The germline V and J ends were trimmed by 4 bases and 1 base, with 15 bases remaining between them. Per the germline V gene, CDR1 is SGHDT and CDR2 is YYEEEE. CDR3 protein: CASSAVGKGSGANVLTF. Here the CDR3 DNA reads TGTGCCAGCAGCGCGGTGGGGAAGGGGTCTGGGGCCAACGTCCTGACTTTC.

V gene TRBV5-1 combines with J gene TRBJ1-1; possibly TRBD1 for D (5 bases). Trimming took off 4 bases at V and 7 bases at J, with 17 bases between the two ends. The CDR3 is made up of 14 amino acids. Germline lookup yields CDR1 SGHRS and CDR2 YFSETQ. The CDR3 region has the DNA TGCGCCAGCAGCCTTCAATCGTCGACAGATGAAGCTTTCTTT. This translates into CASSLQSSTDEAFF. The variable domain in full, completed from reference TRBV5-1 and TRBJ1-1, reads KAGVTQTPRYLIKTRGQQVTLSCSPISGHRSVSWYQQTPGQGLQFLFEYFSETQRNKGNFPGRFSGRQFSNSRSEMNVSTLELGDSALYLCASSLQSSTDEAFFGQGTRLTVV.

The chain links TRBV5-1 to TRBJ2-5, with D perhaps matching TRBD1 or TRBD2 (5 bases each). V lost 5 bases and J 4 bases, leaving 15 bases between the germline ends. From germline, CDR1 is SGHRS and CDR2 YFSETQ. The CDR3 consists of 14 residues. As DNA, the CDR3 is TGCGCCAGCAGGTTCCAAGGGGACGGAGAGACCCAGTACTTC. Translation gives CASRFQGDGETQYF.

This chain joins TRBV2 and TRBJ2-7, with D perhaps assigned TRBD1 or TRBD2 (5 bases each). This CDR3 contains 15 residues. CDR1 SNHLY and CDR2 FYNNEI come from the germline V gene. The V end was cut by 6 bases, the J end by 0 bases, with 15 bases between. For the CDR3, the DNA is TGTGCCAGCAGCTCCGGGACCCAAAGCTCCTACGAGCAGTACTTC. The encoded protein is CASSSGTQSSYEQYF.

V usage is TRBV2 and J usage is TRBJ2-5, with TRBD2 identical over 7 bases. The V segment lost 9 bases and the J segment 2 bases; nucleotides outside the gene matches: 6. The CDR3 contains 13 residues. Germline assignment: CDR1 SNHLY and CDR2 FYNNEI. This chain's CDR3 is CARTGTTQETQYF. The DNA for the CDR3 is TGTGCCAGAACCGGGACTACGCAAGAGACCCAGTACTTC.

The chain combines TRBV5-1 with TRBJ2-5; TRBD2 matches 13 bases. The J segment lost 1 base and the V segment lost 0 bases, leaving 3 bases of the junction unmatched. CDR3 length: 17 residues. The V gene's germline CDR1 is SGHRS and CDR2 YFSETQ. The DNA of the CDR3 is TGCGCCAGCAGCTTGGCCGGGACTAGCGGGGTCCAAGAGACCCAGTACTTC. It translates to CASSLAGTSGVQETQYF.